This T cell receptor (beta chain) was profiled in a study of early T cells in non-severe SARS-CoV-2 infection. Study-wide background: Sequencing used unsorted whole-blood bulk RNA, so chains lack pairing. General study points: VDJdb matching skewed toward anti-spike CD8 responses, missing private and CD4 specificities.

This clonotype was picked up many times. Its target is not known. Trimming stripped 5 bases from V and 1 base from J, with 12 bases between. CDR3 length: 15 residues. Germline assignment: CDR1 SEHNR and CDR2 FQNEAQ (reference sequence). In the library, individual cDNA molecules carried attached unique molecular identifiers. TCRdb redid the calling of the 5' RACE reads with MiXCR, one entry per CDR3 protein. The sample carries roughly 48,000 distinct CDR3 sequences, 7% to 9% recorded once. The sequenced material came from whole blood. This sequence joins TRBV7-9 and TRBJ1-3; TRBD1 is a possible D gene (5 bases). This TCR derives from an adult who was a healthcare worker with PCR-confirmed SARS-CoV-2 infection or an uninfected control (not recorded which). The CDR3 sequence: CASSPLGGSGNTIYF. The CDR3 coding sequence is TGTGCCAGCAGCCCCCTCGGGGGTTCTGGAAACACCATATATTTT.